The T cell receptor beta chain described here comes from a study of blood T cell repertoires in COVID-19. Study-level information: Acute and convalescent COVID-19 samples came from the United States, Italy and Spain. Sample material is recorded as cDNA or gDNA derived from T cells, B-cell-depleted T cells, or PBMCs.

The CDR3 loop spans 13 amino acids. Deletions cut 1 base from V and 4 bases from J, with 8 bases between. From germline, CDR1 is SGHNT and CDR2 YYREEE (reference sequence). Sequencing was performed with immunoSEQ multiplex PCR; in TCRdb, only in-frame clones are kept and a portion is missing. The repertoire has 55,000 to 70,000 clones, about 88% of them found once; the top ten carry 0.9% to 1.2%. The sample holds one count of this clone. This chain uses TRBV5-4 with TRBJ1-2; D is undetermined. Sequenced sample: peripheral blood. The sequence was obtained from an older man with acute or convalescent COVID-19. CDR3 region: CASSLREFYGYTF. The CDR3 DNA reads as TGTGCCAGCAGCTTGCGGGAATTCTATGGCTACACCTTC.